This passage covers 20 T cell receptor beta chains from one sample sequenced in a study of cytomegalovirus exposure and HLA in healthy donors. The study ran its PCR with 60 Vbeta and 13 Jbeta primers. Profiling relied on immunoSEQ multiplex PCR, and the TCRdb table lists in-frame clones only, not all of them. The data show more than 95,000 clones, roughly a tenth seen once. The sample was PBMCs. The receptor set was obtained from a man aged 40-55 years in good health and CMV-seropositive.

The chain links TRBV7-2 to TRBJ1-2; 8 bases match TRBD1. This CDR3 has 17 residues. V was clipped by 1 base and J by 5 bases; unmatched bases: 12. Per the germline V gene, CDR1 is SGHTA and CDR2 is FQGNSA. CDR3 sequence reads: CASSLEGQGKVSYGYTF. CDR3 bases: TGTGCCAGCAGCTTAGAAGGACAGGGTAAAGTGAGTTATGGCTACACCTTC.

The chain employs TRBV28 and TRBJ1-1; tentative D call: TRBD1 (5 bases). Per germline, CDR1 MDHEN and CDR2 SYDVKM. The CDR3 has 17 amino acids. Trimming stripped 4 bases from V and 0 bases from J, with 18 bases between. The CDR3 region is CASSSSTAEYMNTEAFF. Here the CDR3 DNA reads TGTGCCAGCAGTTCCTCGACAGCCGAGTACATGAACACTGAAGCTTTCTTT.

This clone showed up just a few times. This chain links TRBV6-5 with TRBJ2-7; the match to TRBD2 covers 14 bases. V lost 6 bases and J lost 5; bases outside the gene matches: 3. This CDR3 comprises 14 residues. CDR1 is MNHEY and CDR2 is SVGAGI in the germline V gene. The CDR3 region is CASRRTSGRNEQYF. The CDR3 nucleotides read TGTGCCAGCAGACGGACTAGCGGGAGGAACGAGCAGTACTTC.

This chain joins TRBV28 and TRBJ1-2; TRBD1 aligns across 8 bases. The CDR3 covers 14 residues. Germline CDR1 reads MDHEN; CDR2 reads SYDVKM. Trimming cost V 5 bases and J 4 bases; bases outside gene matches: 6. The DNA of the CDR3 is TGTGCCAGCAGTCAGGGACAGGACTTCTATGGCTACACCTTC. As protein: CASSQGQDFYGYTF.

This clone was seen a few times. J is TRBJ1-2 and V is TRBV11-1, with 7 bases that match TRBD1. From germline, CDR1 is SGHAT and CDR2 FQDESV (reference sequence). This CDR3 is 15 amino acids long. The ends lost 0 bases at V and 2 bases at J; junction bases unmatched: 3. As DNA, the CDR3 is TGTGCCAGCAGCTTAGCGCAGGGACAGAACTATGGCTACACCTTC. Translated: CASSLAQGQNYGYTF. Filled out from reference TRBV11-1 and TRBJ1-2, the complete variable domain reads EAEVAQSPRYKITEKSQAVAFWCDPISGHATLYWYRQILGQGPELLVQFQDESVVDDSQLPKDRFSAERLKGVDSTLKIQPAELGDSAMYLCASSLAQGQNYGYTFGSGTRLTVV.

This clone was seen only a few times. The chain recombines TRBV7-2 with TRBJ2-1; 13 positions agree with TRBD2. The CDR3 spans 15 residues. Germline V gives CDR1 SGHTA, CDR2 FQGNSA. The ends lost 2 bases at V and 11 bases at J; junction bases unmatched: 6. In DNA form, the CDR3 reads TGTGCCAGCAGCTTACTAACTAGCGGGAGGGCCAAGCAGTTCTTC. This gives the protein CASSLLTSGRAKQFF.

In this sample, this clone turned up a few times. Here the CDR3 DNA reads TGTGCCAGCAGTGAGCTGACAGGCGTGAATTCACCCCTCCACTTT. Protein product: CASSELTGVNSPLHF. The rearrangement links TRBV25-1 to TRBJ1-6; possibly TRBD1 for D (6 bases). Germline-derived CDR1 and CDR2 are MGHDK and SYGVNS. This CDR3 spans 15 amino acids. V shed 3 bases and J shed 7 bases, with 13 bases lying between them.

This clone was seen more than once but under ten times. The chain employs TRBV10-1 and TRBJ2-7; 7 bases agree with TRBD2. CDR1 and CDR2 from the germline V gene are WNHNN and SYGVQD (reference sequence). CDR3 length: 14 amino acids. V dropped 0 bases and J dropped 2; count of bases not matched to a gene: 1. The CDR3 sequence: CASSESGLPYEQYF. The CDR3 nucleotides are TGCGCCAGCAGTGAGTCGGGACTACCCTACGAGCAGTACTTC.

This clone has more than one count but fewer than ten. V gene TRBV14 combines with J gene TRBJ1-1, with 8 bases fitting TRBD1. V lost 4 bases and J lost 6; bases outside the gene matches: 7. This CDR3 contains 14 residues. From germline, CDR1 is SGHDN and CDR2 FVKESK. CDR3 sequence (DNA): TGTGCCAGCAGCCCAGCAGGGGGCTTCCCTGAAGCTTTCTTT. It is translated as CASSPAGGFPEAFF.

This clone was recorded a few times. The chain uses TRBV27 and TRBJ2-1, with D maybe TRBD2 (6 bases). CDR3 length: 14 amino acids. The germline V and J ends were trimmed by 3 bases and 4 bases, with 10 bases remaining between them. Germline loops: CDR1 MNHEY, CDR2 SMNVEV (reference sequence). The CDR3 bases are TGTGCCAGCAGTTTGGGGGACTTGTACAATGAGCAGTTCTTC. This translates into CASSLGDLYNEQFF.

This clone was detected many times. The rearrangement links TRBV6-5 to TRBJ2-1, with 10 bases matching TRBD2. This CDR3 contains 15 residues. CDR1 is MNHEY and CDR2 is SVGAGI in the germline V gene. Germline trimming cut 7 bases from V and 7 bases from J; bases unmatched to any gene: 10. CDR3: CASTPRLAGRNEQFF. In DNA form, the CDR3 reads TGTGCCAGCACCCCGCGACTAGCGGGTAGGAATGAGCAGTTCTTC.

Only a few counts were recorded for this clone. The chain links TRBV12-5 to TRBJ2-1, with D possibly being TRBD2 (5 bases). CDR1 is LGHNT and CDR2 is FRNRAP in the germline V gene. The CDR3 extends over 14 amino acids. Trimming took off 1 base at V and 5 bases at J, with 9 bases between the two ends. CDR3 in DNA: TGTGCTAGTGGTTTGGGCGGACTCAACAATGAGCAGTTCTTC. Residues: CASGLGGLNNEQFF.

As DNA, the CDR3 is TGCGCCAGCAGCCAAGAGTATCAGGTTTCCTATGGCTACACCTTC. Translation: CASSQEYQVSYGYTF. This chain uses TRBV4-3 with TRBJ1-2, with D unresolved. Germline V CDR1 and CDR2: LGHNA, YSLEER. There are 15 residues in the CDR3. Trimming shortened V by 0 bases and J by 4 bases, and 12 bases separated the two germline ends.

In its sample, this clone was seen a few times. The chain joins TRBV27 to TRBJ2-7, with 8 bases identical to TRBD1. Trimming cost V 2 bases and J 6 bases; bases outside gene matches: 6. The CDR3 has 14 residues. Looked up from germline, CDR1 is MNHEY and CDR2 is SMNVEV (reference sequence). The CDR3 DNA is TGTGCCAGCAGTTTAGGACAGGGACGCTTCGAGCAGTACTTC. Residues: CASSLGQGRFEQYF.

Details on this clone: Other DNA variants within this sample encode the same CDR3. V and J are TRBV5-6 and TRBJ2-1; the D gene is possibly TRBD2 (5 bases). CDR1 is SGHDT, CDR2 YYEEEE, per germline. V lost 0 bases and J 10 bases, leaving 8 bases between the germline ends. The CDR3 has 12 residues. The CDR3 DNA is TGTGCCAGCAGCTTGGTGGCGGGCGAGCAGTTCTTC. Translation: CASSLVAGEQFF. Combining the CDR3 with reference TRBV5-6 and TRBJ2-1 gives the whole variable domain DAGVTQSPTHLIKTRGQQVTLRCSPKSGHDTVSWYQQALGQGPQFIFQYYEEEERQRGNFPDRFSGHQFPNYSSELNVNALLLGDSALYLCASSLVAGEQFFGPGTRLTVL.

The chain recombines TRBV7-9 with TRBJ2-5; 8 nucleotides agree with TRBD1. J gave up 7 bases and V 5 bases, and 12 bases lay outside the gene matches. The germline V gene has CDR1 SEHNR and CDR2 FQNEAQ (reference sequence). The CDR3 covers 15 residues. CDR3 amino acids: CASSHRDRSPPTQYF. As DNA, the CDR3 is TGTGCCAGCAGCCACCGGGACAGGAGTCCGCCGACCCAGTACTTC.

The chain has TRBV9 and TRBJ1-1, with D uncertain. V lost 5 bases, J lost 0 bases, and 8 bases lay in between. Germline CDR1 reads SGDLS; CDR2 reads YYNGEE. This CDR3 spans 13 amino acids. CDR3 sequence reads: CASSDTVNTEAFF. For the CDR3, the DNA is TGTGCCAGCAGTGATACAGTGAACACTGAAGCTTTCTTT.

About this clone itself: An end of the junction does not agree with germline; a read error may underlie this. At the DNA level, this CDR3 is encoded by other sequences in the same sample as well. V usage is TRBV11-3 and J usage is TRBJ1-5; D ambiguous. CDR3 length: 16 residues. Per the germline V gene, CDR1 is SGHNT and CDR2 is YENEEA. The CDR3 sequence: CASTLPRRRSNQPQHF. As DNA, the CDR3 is TGTGCAAGCACCCTCCCCAGGAGGCGTAGCAATCAGCCCCAGCATTTT. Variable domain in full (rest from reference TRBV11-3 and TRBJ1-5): EAGVVQSPRYKIIEKKQPVAFWCNPISGHNTLYWYLQNLGQGPELLIRYENEEAVDDSQLPKDRFSAERLKGVDSTLKIQPAELGDSAVYLCASTLPRRRSNQPQHFGDGTRLSIL.

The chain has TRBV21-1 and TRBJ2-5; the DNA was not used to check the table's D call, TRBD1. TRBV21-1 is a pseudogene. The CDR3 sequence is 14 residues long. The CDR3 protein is CASNTGCSQETQYF. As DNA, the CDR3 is TGTGCCAGCAATACAGGGTGTAGCCAAGAGACCCAGTACTTC.

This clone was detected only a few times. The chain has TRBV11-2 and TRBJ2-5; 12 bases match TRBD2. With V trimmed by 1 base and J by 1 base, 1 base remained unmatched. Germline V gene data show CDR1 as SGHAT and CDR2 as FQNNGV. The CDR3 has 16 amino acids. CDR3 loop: CASSLVTSGSQETQYF. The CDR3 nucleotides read TGTGCCAGCAGCTTAGTGACTAGCGGGAGCCAAGAGACCCAGTACTTC.